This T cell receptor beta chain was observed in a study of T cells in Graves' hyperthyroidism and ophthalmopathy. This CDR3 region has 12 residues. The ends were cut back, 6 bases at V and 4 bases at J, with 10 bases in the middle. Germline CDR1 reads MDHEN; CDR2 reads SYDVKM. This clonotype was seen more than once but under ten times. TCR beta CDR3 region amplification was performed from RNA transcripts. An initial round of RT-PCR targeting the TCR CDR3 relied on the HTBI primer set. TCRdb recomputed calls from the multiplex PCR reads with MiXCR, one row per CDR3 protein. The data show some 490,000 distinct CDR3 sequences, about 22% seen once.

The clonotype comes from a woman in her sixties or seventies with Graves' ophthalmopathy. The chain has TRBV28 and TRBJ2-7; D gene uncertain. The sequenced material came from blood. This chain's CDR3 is CASSTTQYEQYF. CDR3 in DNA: TGTGCCAGCAGCACGACACAATACGAGCAGTACTTC.